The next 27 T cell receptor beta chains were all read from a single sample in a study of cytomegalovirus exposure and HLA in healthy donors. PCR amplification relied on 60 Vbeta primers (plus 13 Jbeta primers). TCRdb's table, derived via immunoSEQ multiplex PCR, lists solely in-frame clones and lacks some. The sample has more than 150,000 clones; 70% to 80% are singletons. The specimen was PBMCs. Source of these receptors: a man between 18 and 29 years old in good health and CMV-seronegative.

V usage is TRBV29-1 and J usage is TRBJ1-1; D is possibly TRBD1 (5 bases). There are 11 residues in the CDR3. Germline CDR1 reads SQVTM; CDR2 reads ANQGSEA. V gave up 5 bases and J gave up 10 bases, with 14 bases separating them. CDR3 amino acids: CSVRGGARAFF. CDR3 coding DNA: TGCAGCGTTAGGGGAGGGGCGCGAGCTTTCTTT.

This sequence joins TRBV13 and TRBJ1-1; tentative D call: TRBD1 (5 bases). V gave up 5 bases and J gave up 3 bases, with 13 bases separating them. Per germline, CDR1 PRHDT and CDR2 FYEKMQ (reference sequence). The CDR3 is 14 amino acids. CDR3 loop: CASSPLGGDTEAFF. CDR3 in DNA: TGTGCCAGCAGCCCCCTGGGGGGGGACACTGAAGCTTTCTTT.

As DNA, the CDR3 is TGCGCCAGCAGCCAAAGGGGGACAGAAGGAGGGGGAGGTGGCACTGAAGCTTTCTTT. This encodes CASSQRGTEGGGGGTEAFF. This chain joins TRBV4-3 and TRBJ1-1, with 7 bases aligning to TRBD1. Per germline, CDR1 LGHNA and CDR2 YSLEER. This CDR3 has 19 amino acids. V trimming: 2 bases; J trimming: 4 bases; junction bases outside the gene matches: 19.

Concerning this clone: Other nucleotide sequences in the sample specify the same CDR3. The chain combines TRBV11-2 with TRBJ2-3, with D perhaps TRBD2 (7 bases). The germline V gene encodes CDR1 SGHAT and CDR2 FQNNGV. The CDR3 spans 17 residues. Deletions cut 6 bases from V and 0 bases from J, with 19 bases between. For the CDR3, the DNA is TGTGCCAGCAGTCCGCGGGGGCGCGTTATAAGCACAGATACGCAGTATTTT. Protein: CASSPRGRVISTDTQYF.

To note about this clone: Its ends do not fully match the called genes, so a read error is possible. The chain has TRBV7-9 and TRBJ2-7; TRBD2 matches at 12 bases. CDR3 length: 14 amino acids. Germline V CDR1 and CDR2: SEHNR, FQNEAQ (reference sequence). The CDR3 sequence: CSSGLSSGGGEQYF. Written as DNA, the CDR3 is TGTTCCAGCGGGCTTTCTAGCGGGGGGGGTGAGCAGTACTTC.

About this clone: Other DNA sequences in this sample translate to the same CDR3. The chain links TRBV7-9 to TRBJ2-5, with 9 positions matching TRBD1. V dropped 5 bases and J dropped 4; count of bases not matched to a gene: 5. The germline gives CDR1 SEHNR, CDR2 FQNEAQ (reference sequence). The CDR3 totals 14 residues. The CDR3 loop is CASSPGQGGETQYF. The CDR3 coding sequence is TGTGCCAGCAGCCCGGGACAGGGAGGAGAGACCCAGTACTTC.

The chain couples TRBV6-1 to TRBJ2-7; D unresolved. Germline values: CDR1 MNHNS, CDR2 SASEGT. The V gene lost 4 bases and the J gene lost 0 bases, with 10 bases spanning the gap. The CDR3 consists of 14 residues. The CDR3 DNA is TGTGCCAGCAGTGGGCAGGCCCACTCCTACGAGCAGTACTTC. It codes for CASSGQAHSYEQYF.

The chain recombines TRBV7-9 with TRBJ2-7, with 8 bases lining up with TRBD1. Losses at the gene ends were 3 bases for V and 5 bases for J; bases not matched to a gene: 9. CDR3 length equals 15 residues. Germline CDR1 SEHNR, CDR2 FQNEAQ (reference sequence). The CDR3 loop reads CASSLMTGAEHEQYF. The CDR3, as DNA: TGTGCCAGCAGCTTGATGACAGGGGCTGAACACGAGCAGTACTTC.

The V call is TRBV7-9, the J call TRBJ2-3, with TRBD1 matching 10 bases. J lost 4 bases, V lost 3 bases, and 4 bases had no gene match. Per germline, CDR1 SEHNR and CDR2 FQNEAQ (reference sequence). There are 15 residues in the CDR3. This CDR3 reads CASSFGDRGPDTQYF. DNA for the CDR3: TGTGCCAGCAGCTTTGGGGACAGGGGCCCAGATACGCAGTATTTT.

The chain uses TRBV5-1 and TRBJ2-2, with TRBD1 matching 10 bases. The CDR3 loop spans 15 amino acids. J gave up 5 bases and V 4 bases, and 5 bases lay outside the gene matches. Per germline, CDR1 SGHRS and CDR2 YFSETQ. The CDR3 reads CASSPGQGLTGELFF. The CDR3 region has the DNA TGCGCCAGCAGCCCGGGACAGGGGTTAACCGGGGAGCTGTTTTTT.

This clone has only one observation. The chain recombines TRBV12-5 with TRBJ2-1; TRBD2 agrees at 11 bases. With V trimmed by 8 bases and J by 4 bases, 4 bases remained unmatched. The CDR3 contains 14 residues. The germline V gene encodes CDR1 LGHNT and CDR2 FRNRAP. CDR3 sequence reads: CASKTSGVYNEQFF. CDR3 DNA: TGTGCTAGTAAGACTAGCGGGGTTTACAATGAGCAGTTCTTC. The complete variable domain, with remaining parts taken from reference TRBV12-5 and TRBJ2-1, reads DARVTQTPRHKVTEMGQEVTMRCQPILGHNTVFWYRQTMMQGLELLAYFRNRAPLDDSGMPKDRFSAEMPDATLATLKIQPSEPRDSAVYFCASKTSGVYNEQFFGPGTRLTVL.

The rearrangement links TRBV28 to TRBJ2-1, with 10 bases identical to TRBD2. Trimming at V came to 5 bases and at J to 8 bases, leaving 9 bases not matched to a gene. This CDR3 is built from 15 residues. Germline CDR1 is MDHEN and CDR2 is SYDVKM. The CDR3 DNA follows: TGTGCCAGCAGTCCAAGTCTAGCGGGAGTACATGAGCAGTTCTTC. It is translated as CASSPSLAGVHEQFF.

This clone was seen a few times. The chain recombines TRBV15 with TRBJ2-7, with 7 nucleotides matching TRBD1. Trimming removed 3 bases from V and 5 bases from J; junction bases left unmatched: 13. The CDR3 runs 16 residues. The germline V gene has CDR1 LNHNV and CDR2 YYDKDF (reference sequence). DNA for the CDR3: TGTGCCACCAGCAGTCCCTCGACAGGGATGGACGACGAGCAGTACTTC. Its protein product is CATSSPSTGMDDEQYF.

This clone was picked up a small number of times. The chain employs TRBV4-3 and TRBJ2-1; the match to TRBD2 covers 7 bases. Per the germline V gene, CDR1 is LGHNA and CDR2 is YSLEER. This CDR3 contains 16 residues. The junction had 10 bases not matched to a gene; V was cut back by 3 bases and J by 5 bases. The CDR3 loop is CASSHLGGGLHNEQFF. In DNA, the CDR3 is TGCGCCAGCAGCCATTTGGGGGGGGGTCTCCACAATGAGCAGTTCTTC.

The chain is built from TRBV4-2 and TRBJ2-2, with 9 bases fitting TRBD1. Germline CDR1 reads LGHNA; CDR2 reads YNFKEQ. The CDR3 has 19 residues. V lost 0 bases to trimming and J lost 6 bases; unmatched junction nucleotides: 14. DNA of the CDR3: TGTGCCAGCAGCCAAGATAGAGTTCCCGGGACAGGGTCATCCGGGGAGCTGTTTTTT. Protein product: CASSQDRVPGTGSSGELFF.

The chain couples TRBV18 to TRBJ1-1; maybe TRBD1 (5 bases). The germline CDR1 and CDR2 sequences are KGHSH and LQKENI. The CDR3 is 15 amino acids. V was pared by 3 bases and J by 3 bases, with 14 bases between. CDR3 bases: TGTGCCAGCTCACCGGAAGCAGGGTTATACACTGAAGCTTTCTTT. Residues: CASSPEAGLYTEAFF.

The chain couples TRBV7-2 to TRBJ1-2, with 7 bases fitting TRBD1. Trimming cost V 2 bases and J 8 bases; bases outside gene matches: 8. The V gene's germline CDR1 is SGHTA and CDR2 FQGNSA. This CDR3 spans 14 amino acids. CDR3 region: CASSLRQGGDGYTF. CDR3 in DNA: TGTGCCAGCAGCTTAAGACAGGGTGGGGACGGCTACACCTTC.

CDR3 in amino acids: CASSLEAGFYNEQFF. In nucleotides, the CDR3 is TGTGCCAGCAGCTTAGAGGCAGGGTTCTACAATGAGCAGTTCTTC. The chain joins TRBV7-6 to TRBJ2-1, with D possibly TRBD1 on 5 matching bases. The germline CDR1 and CDR2 sequences are SGHVS and FNYEAQ. The V gene lost 1 base and the J gene lost 3 bases, with 10 bases spanning the gap. The CDR3 spans 15 residues.

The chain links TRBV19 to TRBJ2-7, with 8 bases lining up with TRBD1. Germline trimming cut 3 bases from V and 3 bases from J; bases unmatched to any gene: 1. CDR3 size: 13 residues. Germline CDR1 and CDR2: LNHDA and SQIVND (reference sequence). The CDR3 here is CASSITGGYEQYF. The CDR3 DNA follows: TGTGCCAGTAGTATCACAGGGGGCTACGAGCAGTACTTC.

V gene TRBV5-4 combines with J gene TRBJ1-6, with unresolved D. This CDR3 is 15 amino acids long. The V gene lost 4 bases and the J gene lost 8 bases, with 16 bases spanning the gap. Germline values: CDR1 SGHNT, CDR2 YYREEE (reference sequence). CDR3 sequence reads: CASSSGLGWDSPLHF. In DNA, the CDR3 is TGTGCCAGCAGCAGCGGGCTTGGTTGGGATTCACCCCTCCACTTT.

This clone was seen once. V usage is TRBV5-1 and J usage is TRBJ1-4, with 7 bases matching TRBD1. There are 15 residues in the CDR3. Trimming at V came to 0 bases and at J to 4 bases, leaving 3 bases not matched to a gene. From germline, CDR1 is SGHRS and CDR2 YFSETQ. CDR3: CASSLAGQFNEKLFF. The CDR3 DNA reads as TGCGCCAGCAGCTTGGCGGGACAGTTTAATGAAAAACTGTTTTTT.

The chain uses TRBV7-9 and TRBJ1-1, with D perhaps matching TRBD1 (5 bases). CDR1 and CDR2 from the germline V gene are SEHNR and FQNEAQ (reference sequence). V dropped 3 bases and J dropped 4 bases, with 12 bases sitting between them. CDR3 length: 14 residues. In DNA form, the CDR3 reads TGTGCCAGCAGCTTCCAGGGTGTGGGCACTGAAGCTTTCTTT. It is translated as CASSFQGVGTEAFF.

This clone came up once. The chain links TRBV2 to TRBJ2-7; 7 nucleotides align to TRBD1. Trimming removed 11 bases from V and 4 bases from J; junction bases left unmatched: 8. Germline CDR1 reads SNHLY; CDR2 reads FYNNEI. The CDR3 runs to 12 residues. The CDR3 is CASSQGVYEQYF. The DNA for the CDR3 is TGTGCCTCCAGTCAGGGGGTGTACGAGCAGTACTTC.

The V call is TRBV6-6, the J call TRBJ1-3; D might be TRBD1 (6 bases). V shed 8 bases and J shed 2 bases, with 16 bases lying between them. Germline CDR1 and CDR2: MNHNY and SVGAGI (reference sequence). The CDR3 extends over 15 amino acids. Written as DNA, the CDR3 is TGTGCCAGCTCTCAAACAGGGACAACTGGAAACACCATATATTTT. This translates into CASSQTGTTGNTIYF.

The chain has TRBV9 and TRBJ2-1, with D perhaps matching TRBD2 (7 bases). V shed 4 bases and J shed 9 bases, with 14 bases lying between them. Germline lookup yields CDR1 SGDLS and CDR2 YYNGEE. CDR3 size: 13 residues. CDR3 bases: TGTGCCAGCAGCTTGGGGGGGCATCCTGAGCAGTTCTTC. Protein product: CASSLGGHPEQFF.

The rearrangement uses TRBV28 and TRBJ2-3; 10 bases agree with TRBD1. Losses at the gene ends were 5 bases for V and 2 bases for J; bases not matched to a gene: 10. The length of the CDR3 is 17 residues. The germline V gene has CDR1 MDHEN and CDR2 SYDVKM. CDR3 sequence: CASSILPDRGYTDTQYF. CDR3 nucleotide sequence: TGTGCCAGCAGTATCTTACCGGACAGGGGGTACACAGATACGCAGTATTTT.

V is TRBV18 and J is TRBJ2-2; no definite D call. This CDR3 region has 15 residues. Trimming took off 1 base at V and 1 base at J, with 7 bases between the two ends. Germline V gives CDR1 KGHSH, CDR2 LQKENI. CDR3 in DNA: TGTGCCAGCTCACCACTCACTCGGAACACCGGGGAGCTGTTTTTT. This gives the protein CASSPLTRNTGELFF.